This TCR beta chain is drawn from a study of Ad26.COV2.S vaccination and SARS-CoV-2 variants. Described treatment: around 19 received Ad26.COV2.S at low or high dose, single or two shots; about 5 received placebo; per-sample allocation not given. On day 63 after the first injection, vaccine and placebo recipients gave samples. Based in Boston, the donor was an adult of 18-55 years. The CDR3 consists of 16 residues. V lost 5 bases to trimming and J lost 4 bases, with 21 bases between them. Looked up from germline, CDR1 is SGHTA and CDR2 is FQGNSA. General study results and limits: It is possible that the TCR breadth and depth analyses underestimated the total T cell responses.

Comment on this clone: The antigen remains undetermined.

The protocol was immunoSEQ multiplex PCR, while the TCRdb copy is restricted to in-frame clones and leaves out a portion. In the table there are around 350,000 clones, 70% to 90% of which are singletons. The TCR was taken from a person aged 18 to 59 who received the Ad26.COV2.S COVID-19 vaccine or a placebo. This sample comprised peripheral blood, obtained in a trial of Ad26.COV2.S vaccine versus placebo. The J gene is TRBJ2-7, the V gene TRBV7-2; D tentatively fits TRBD1 or TRBD2 (5 bases each). The CDR3 here is CASSPPGLGVEYEQYF. DNA of the CDR3: TGTGCCAGCAGCCCCCCGGGGCTAGGGGTTGAGTACGAGCAGTACTTC.